This TCR beta chain came from a study of blood T cell repertoires in COVID-19. About the study: PBMCs, B-cell-depleted T cells, or T cells provided the cDNA or gDNA that made up the material.

Sequencing used immunoSEQ multiplex PCR; TCRdb keeps in-frame clones, though not all of them. This sample has about 210,000 clones, with roughly 84% found just once. Germline-derived CDR1 and CDR2 are LGHDT and YNNKEL (reference sequence). The CDR3 runs 14 residues. The V and J ends lost 6 bases and 1 base respectively, with 12 bases between them. The chain couples TRBV3-1 (or the pseudogene TRBV3-2) to TRBJ1-1; possible D gene TRBD1, 5 bases. The specimen was peripheral blood. This receptor was taken from an elderly woman with COVID-19, enrolled during active disease. CDR3 sequence (DNA): TGTGCCAGCAGGGGCGACAGCAGGAACACTGAAGCTTTCTTT. It translates to CASRGDSRNTEAFF.